The next 29 T cell receptor beta chains were all read from a single sample in a study of post-analysis software for immune sequencing data (dated by TCRdb to between 2015 and 2017). Findings and caveats that apply to the study as a whole: Patients showed significantly higher frequencies than controls for 4 or 5 TRBV segments, among them TRBV5-6, TRBV5-1 and TRBV20-1.

No antigen has been identified for these receptors. Library preparation was by PCR. Sequencing took place on an Illumina HiSeq 2500. To reduce PCR and sequencing biases, unique molecular identifiers were built into the TCR beta cDNA libraries. The public reads were reanalyzed by TCRdb: fastp trimming at Q25, MiXCR alignment, in-frame beta chains only. Rows merge per CDR3 protein into single entries with the most common DNA and genes. Recorded for this sample are hundreds of thousands of distinct CDR3 sequences; approximately 50% of them occurred a single time. The ten largest clones add up to 4.6% of the sample. Sequenced input: blood. The origin of the receptors is a girl between 5 and 17 years old with multiple sclerosis.

This clonotype was seen only once. The J gene is TRBJ2-4, the V gene TRBV3-1; D is uncertain. Germline V lookup: CDR1 LGHDT, CDR2 YNNKEL (reference sequence). The V end lost 0 bases, the J end lost 0 bases, and 9 bases lay between the germline ends. The CDR3 contains 16 residues. As DNA, the CDR3 is TGTGCCAGCAGCCAAGAGACCCTTATAGCCAAAAACATTCAGTACTTC. Its translation: CASSQETLIAKNIQYF.

This clonotype was observed a handful of times. The rearrangement joins TRBV7-6 to TRBJ2-5, with 7 positions matching TRBD2. The J call is doubtful: the DNA matches TRBJ2-7 better. Germline CDR1 reads SGHVS; CDR2 reads FNYEAQ. The CDR3 sequence is 18 residues long. The CDR3 region is CASSLEGRGGTLYVEQYF. In nucleotides, the CDR3 is TGTGCCAGCAGCTTAGAAGGGAGGGGCGGAACCCTATATGTCGAGCAGTACTTC.

The CDR3 DNA reads TGTGCCAGCAGTTTTGGGGCGGGAGCACCTAGAAAAGAGACCCAGTACTTC. Encoded protein: CASSFGAGAPRKETQYF. The chain employs TRBV12-3 or TRBV12-4 and TRBJ2-5; the match to TRBD2 covers 7 bases. The CDR3 consists of 17 residues. V gave up 3 bases and J gave up 3 bases; unmatched junction bases: 13.

This clonotype was seen only a few times. V usage is TRBV5-6 and J usage is TRBJ2-3; TRBD1 or TRBD2 may be the D gene (5 bases each). Trimming pared 4 bases from V and 6 bases from J, leaving 15 bases between. This CDR3 region has 14 residues. From germline, CDR1 is SGHDT and CDR2 YYEEEE. The CDR3 here is CASSTTEGSDTQYF. In nucleotides, the CDR3 is TGTGCCAGCAGCACCACAGAGGGGTCGGATACGCAGTATTTT.

The chain combines TRBV6-4 with TRBJ2-2; tentatively, D is TRBD2 (5 bases). CDR1 is MRHNA, CDR2 SNTAGT, per germline. Trimming shortened V by 6 bases and J by 1 base, and 18 bases separated the two germline ends. This CDR3 has 17 amino acids. DNA of the CDR3: TGTGCCAGCAGCCTAAGGGCGGGTACATGGAACACCGGGGAGCTGTTTTTT. It encodes CASSLRAGTWNTGELFF.

The chain combines TRBV7-9 with TRBJ1-1, with a tentative D call TRBD1 (6 bases). Germline V gives CDR1 SEHNR, CDR2 FQNEAQ (reference sequence). Trimming cost V 8 bases and J 3 bases, with 13 bases left between them. The CDR3 contains 13 residues. The CDR3 loop reads CASVKGGDTEAFF. CDR3 nucleotides: TGTGCCAGCGTCAAGGGGGGGGACACTGAAGCTTTCTTT.

The chain combines TRBV12-3 or TRBV12-4 with TRBJ2-5, with TRBD2 matching over 11 bases. V dropped 11 bases and J dropped 11; count of bases not matched to a gene: 19. The CDR3 is made up of 15 amino acids. The DNA for the CDR3 is TGTGCCTTCAGTTTTGCTAGCGGGAGGTCGTGGGAGCAGTACTTC. Its protein is CAFSFASGRSWEQYF.

DNA of the CDR3: TGTGCCAGCAGCTTGAACATCGCCGGGACTAGGGCCGGGGAGCTGTTTTTT. It translates to CASSLNIAGTRAGELFF. V gene TRBV5-5 combines with J gene TRBJ2-2; TRBD2 matches 8 bases. Germline CDR1 and CDR2: SGHKS and YYEKEE (reference sequence). The trim removed 1 base at V and 6 bases at J, leaving 11 bases unmatched. The length of the CDR3 is 17 residues.

The genes are TRBV7-9 and TRBJ2-4, with D possibly called TRBD1 or TRBD2 (5 bases each). The CDR3 has 16 amino acids. The V end lost 1 base, the J end lost 8 bases, and 18 bases lay between the germline ends. Per the germline V gene, CDR1 is SEHNR and CDR2 is FQNEAQ (reference sequence). In nucleotides, the CDR3 is TGTGCCAGCAGCTTAGATGCCCTCCTGAGGGGTGACATTCAGTACTTC. This gives the protein CASSLDALLRGDIQYF.

The V and J genes are TRBV7-2 and TRBJ2-7; 7 positions agree with TRBD1. The CDR3 has 13 residues. Trimming took 5 bases from V and 4 from J; bases not matched to a gene: 5. The germline CDR1 and CDR2 sequences are SGHTA and FQGNSA. Written as DNA, the CDR3 is TGTGCCAGCAGCATATGGGACAGATACGAGCAGTACTTC. Translating gives CASSIWDRYEQYF. The whole variable domain, filled in from reference TRBV7-2 and TRBJ2-7, reads GAGVSQSPSNKVTEKGKDVELRCDPISGHTALYWYRQSLGQGLEFLIYFQGNSAPDKSGLPSDRFSAERTGGSVSTLTIQRTQQEDSAVYLCASSIWDRYEQYFGPGTRLTVT.

The chain links TRBV7-9 to TRBJ2-6, with D perhaps matching TRBD1 or TRBD2 (6 bases each). The germline V gene encodes CDR1 SEHNR and CDR2 FQNEAQ (reference sequence). Trimming stripped 2 bases from V and 12 bases from J, with 17 bases between. This CDR3 has 15 residues. The CDR3 nucleotides are TGTGCCAGCAGCTTAATTTATCCGGGGGCCCGCGTCCTGACTTTC. Translated, it gives CASSLIYPGARVLTF.

The chain is built from TRBV7-9 and TRBJ2-3; the match to TRBD2 covers 10 bases. The CDR3 spans 12 residues. Germline assignment: CDR1 SEHNR and CDR2 FQNEAQ (reference sequence). J gave up 7 bases and V 8 bases, and 3 bases lay outside the gene matches. CDR3 amino acids: CASGLAENTQYF. The CDR3 DNA is TGTGCCAGCGGACTAGCGGAGAATACGCAGTATTTT.

The chain combines TRBV29-1 with TRBJ2-5, with D perhaps TRBD2 (5 bases). V gave up 7 bases and J gave up 11 bases, with 20 bases separating them. The CDR3 covers 12 residues. Germline V gives CDR1 SQVTM, CDR2 ANQGSEA. For the CDR3, the DNA is TGCAGCGACGGGTCTGCGGGTAATGAGCAGTACTTC. Its protein is CSDGSAGNEQYF.

The genes are TRBV20-1 and TRBJ2-7, with TRBD1 matching 9 bases. The CDR3 consists of 14 residues. J gave up 6 bases and V 3 bases, and 9 bases lay outside the gene matches. Germline V gene data show CDR1 as DFQATT and CDR2 as SNEGSKA (reference sequence). The DNA for the CDR3 is TGCAGTGCTAGCCGCGGACAGGGGTCTTCCGAGCAGTACTTC. Its protein product is CSASRGQGSSEQYF.

The chain combines TRBV20-1 with TRBJ2-5; no clear D. The DNA end favors TRBJ2-7, so the J call may be wrong. The CDR3 spans 12 residues. Germline V gene data show CDR1 as DFQATT and CDR2 as SNEGSKA (reference sequence). The DNA of the CDR3 is TGCAGTGCTAGAGTTCCACCCCTCGAGCAGTACTTC. Translating gives CSARVPPLEQYF.

The rearrangement links TRBV6-1 to TRBJ2-5; D tentatively fits TRBD1 or TRBD2 (5 bases each). Trimming cost V 4 bases and J 2 bases, with 11 bases left between them. The CDR3 totals 14 residues. Germline V CDR1 and CDR2: MNHNS, SASEGT. CDR3 nucleotide sequence: TGTGCCAGCAGTGCCGGGACGCCTCAAGAGACCCAGTACTTC. Translated, it gives CASSAGTPQETQYF.

The V gene is TRBV6-6, the J gene TRBJ1-5; D perhaps matches TRBD1 (5 bases). The V gene's germline CDR1 is MNHNY and CDR2 SVGAGI (reference sequence). The CDR3 loop spans 15 amino acids. Trimming took off 7 bases at V and 7 bases at J, with 20 bases between the two ends. The DNA of the CDR3 is TGTGCCAGCACGGGGCGGCGGGGAGAGAGGCAGCCCCAGCATTTT. Protein product: CASTGRRGERQPQHF.

This rearrangement joins TRBV5-4 to TRBJ2-1, with 13 bases identical to TRBD2. Germline-derived CDR1 and CDR2 are SGHNT and YYREEE (reference sequence). CDR3 length equals 15 residues. V was pared by 4 bases and J by 9 bases, with 7 bases of the junction left unmatched. Here the CDR3 reads CASSPGGTSGAEQFF. The CDR3 DNA is TGTGCCAGCAGCCCCGGGGGGACTAGCGGGGCTGAGCAGTTCTTC.

This chain's CDR3 is CASSQGQGNYNEQFF. The CDR3 bases are TGTGCCAGCAGCCAGGGACAGGGGAACTACAATGAGCAGTTCTTC. The gene calls are TRBV7-2 and TRBJ2-1; 10 nucleotides line up with TRBD1. The trim removed 5 bases at V and 3 bases at J, leaving 4 bases unmatched. CDR1 SGHTA and CDR2 FQGNSA come from the germline V gene. The length of the CDR3 is 15 residues.

As regards this clonotype: One end of the junction is discordant with germline, which a read error may explain. The rearrangement joins TRBV7-2 to TRBJ2-3, with unresolved D. Per the germline V gene, CDR1 is SGHTA and CDR2 is FQGNSA. The CDR3 has 15 amino acids. The chain's CDR3 is CACSLVYSDTDTQYF. Written as DNA, the CDR3 is TGTGCCTGCAGCTTAGTCTACAGCGACACAGATACGCAGTATTTT.

The sample holds a few counts of this clonotype. J is TRBJ2-7 and V is TRBV5-1; a possible D gene is TRBD1 (6 bases). The V end lost 2 bases, the J end lost 3 bases, and 9 bases lay between the germline ends. CDR3 length equals 13 residues. Germline CDR1 is SGHRS and CDR2 is YFSETQ. The CDR3 nucleotides are TGCGCCAGCAGCTTTGGACAGATCTACGAGCAGTACTTC. Its translation: CASSFGQIYEQYF.

The chain uses TRBV20-1 and TRBJ2-7, with 8 bases aligning to TRBD1. CDR3 length: 19 amino acids. Germline CDR1 DFQATT, CDR2 SNEGSKA (reference sequence). Trimming took 0 bases from V and 2 from J; bases not matched to a gene: 18. DNA for the CDR3: TGCAGTGCTAGAGATGGGTACGGCAGGGGGCTCTTCCCGACCTACGAGCAGTACTTC. Translating gives CSARDGYGRGLFPTYEQYF.

The chain couples TRBV5-1 to TRBJ2-3, with D hard to call. The CDR3 is 15 residues long. The V gene lost 0 bases and the J gene lost 3 bases, with 11 bases spanning the gap. The germline V gene has CDR1 SGHRS and CDR2 YFSETQ. CDR3 DNA sequence: TGCGCCAGCAGCTTGGCCGCGATGTGGACAGATACGCAGTATTTT. The encoded protein is CASSLAAMWTDTQYF.

The chain recombines TRBV7-4 with TRBJ2-7; D might be TRBD1 (6 bases). Trimming left V 7 bases short and J 2 bases short, with 15 bases between. Germline loops: CDR1 SGHVT, CDR2 SQSDAQ. The CDR3 spans 14 residues. CDR3 coding DNA: TGTGCCAGCATCGACGGGACACCTGCCTACGAGCAGTACTTC. This translates into CASIDGTPAYEQYF. Full variable domain (outside the CDR3, taken from reference TRBV7-4 and TRBJ2-7): GAGVSQSPRYKVAKRGRDVALRCDSISGHVTLYWYRQTLGQGSEVLTYSQSDAQRDKSGRPSGRFSAERPERSVSTLKIQRTEQGDSAVYLCASIDGTPAYEQYFGPGTRLTVT.

This chain uses TRBV12-3 or TRBV12-4 with TRBJ2-1, with 14 positions matching TRBD2. The CDR3 totals 16 residues. V trimming: 5 bases; J trimming: 4 bases; junction bases outside the gene matches: 4. CDR3 in DNA: TGTGCCAGCAGTGACGGGACTAGCGGGGGATACAATGAGCAGTTCTTC. Translation: CASSDGTSGGYNEQFF.

This sequence joins TRBV7-9 and TRBJ2-3, with D perhaps being TRBD1 or TRBD2 (5 bases each). Trimming stripped 4 bases from V and 4 bases from J, with 18 bases between. Germline CDR1 reads SEHNR; CDR2 reads FQNEAQ (reference sequence). This CDR3 is built from 16 residues. In DNA, the CDR3 is TGTGCCAGCAGCTCCGTGTCGGGACGCGCCGCAGATACGCAGTATTTT. This gives the protein CASSSVSGRAADTQYF. The complete variable domain, with remaining parts taken from reference TRBV7-9 and TRBJ2-3, reads DTGVSQNPRHKITKRGQNVTFRCDPISEHNRLYWYRQTLGQGPEFLTYFQNEAQLEKSRLLSDRFSAERPKGSFSTLEIQRTEQGDSAMYLCASSSVSGRAADTQYFGPGTRLTVL.

The sample holds a few counts of this clonotype. The rearrangement joins TRBV29-1 to TRBJ2-4; TRBD2 is a possible D gene (5 bases). With the DNA end fitting TRBJ2-7 better, the J assignment may be wrong. The CDR3 is 13 residues long. Germline CDR1 reads SQVTM; CDR2 reads ANQGSEA. The CDR3 region is CSVEKSFGNEQYF. The CDR3 coding sequence is TGCAGCGTTGAAAAGTCCTTCGGGAACGAGCAGTACTTC.

The chain employs TRBV6-5 and TRBJ1-5; D is unresolved. Germline CDR1 reads MNHEY; CDR2 reads SVGAGI. V dropped 6 bases and J dropped 2 bases, with 11 bases sitting between them. The CDR3 is 14 residues long. CDR3 protein: CASRSGGGNQPQHF. In nucleotides, the CDR3 is TGTGCCAGCAGATCGGGCGGGGGCAATCAGCCCCAGCATTTT.

The rearrangement uses TRBV20-1 and TRBJ2-4, with D perhaps matching TRBD2 (6 bases). Trimming took off 5 bases at V and 0 bases at J, with 8 bases between the two ends. CDR3 length equals 13 residues. CDR1 and CDR2 from the germline V gene are DFQATT and SNEGSKA (reference sequence). CDR3 DNA sequence: TGCAGTGCTGCGGAGGGAGCCAAAAACATTCAGTACTTC. It specifies CSAAEGAKNIQYF.